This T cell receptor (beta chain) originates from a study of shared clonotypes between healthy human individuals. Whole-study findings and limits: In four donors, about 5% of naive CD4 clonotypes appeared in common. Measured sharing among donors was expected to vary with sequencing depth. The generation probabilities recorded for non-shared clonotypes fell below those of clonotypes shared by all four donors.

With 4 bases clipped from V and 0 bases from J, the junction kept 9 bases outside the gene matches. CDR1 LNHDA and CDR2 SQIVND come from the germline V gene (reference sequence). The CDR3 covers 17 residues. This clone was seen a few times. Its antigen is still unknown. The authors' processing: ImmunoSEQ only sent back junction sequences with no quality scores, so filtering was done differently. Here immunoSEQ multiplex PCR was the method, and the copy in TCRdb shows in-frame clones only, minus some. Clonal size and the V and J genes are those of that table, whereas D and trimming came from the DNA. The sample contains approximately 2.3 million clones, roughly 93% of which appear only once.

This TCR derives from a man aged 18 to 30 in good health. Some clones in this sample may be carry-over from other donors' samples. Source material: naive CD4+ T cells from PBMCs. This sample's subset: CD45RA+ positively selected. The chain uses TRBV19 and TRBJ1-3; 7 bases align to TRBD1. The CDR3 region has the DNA TGTGCCAGTAGTACCCCCCTGGGGACAGACTCTGGAAACACCATATATTTT. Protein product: CASSTPLGTDSGNTIYF.